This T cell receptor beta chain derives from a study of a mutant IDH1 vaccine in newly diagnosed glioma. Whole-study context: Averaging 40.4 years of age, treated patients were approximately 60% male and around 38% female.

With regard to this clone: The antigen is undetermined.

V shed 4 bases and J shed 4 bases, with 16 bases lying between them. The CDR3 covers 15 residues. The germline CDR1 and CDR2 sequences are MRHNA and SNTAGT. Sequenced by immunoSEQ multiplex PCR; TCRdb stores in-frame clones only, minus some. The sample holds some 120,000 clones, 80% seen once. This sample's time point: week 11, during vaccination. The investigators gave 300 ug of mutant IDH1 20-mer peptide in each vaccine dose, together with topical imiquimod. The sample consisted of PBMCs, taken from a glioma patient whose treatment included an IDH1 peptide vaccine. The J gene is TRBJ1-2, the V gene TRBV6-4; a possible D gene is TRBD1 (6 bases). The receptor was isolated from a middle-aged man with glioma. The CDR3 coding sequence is TGTGCCAGCAGTGGACTCCAGGGGCGCCCCTATGGCTACACCTTC. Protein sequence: CASSGLQGRPYGYTF.